Below, one T cell receptor beta chain is given with its context. A much larger clone lies a single base off, so this may be a read error. The sample belongs to a study of blood T cells in healthy people across ages. Sample-barcoded 5' priming and a J-beta primer mix drove a second PCR of roughly 7 to 11 cycles. TCRdb passed the 5' RACE reads through MiXCR, listing each CDR3 protein once. This sample has 1.5 million or so distinct CDR3 sequences, with 35% to 45% found just once. The CDR3 consists of 19 residues. CDR1 is MNHEY, CDR2 SVGEGT, per germline. The rearrangement links TRBV6-2 or TRBV6-3 to TRBJ2-3, with D perhaps given as TRBD1 or TRBD2 (5 bases each). This receptor was obtained from a woman younger than 30 in good health. Material: blood. The CDR3 DNA reads as TGTGTCAGCAGTTACGGCATATTTCGAGGGGAGCTCCCCACAGATACGCAGTATTTT. It yields the protein CVSSYGIFRGELPTDTQYF.